This entry features one T cell receptor (beta chain) sequence. What it recognizes is unknown. A multiplex PCR was run with 60 Vbeta primers and 13 Jbeta primers. The table came from immunoSEQ multiplex PCR; TCRdb's copy has only in-frame clones and leaves some out. The table has 120,000 or so clones, over 80% seen once. This record belongs to a study of cytomegalovirus exposure and HLA in healthy donors. The overall study: Unique TCR beta sequences numbering over 100 million came from 190 million or so T cells in an earlier analysis. Regarding the study as a whole: High specificity and sensitivity for cytomegalovirus status were reported for the classifier. Presence/absence analyses treated sequencing depth as roughly uniform across donors.

Sequenced material: PBMCs. This sequence was found in a man between 45 and 60 years old in good health and CMV-seronegative.

The CDR3 sequence: CASSSDSSNQPQHF. CDR3 sequence (DNA): TGTGCCAGCTCATCAGACAGCAGTAATCAGCCCCAGCATTTT. The chain recombines TRBV18 with TRBJ1-5, with TRBD1 as a possible D gene (5 bases). Germline CDR1 KGHSH, CDR2 LQKENI. The V gene lost 5 bases and the J gene lost 4 bases, with 12 bases spanning the gap. The CDR3 runs to 14 residues.